This record looks at one TCR beta chain sequence and its context. Each sample had two DNA replicates, about 0.5 ug blood or around 1.6 ug tissue. Method: immunoSEQ multiplex PCR; TCRdb's copy keeps in-frame clones and lacks some. The sample shows about 28,000 clones, around 67% of them seen only once. This record belongs to a study of early stage breast cancer tumors. Germline CDR1 is PRHDT and CDR2 is FYEKMQ (reference sequence). This CDR3 contains 17 residues. V lost 5 bases to trimming and J lost 4 bases; unmatched junction nucleotides: 14. Material: blood. J is TRBJ2-3 and V is TRBV13; TRBD2 matches 8 bases. The sequence came from a person aged 40-50 years with breast cancer. The CDR3 is CASSKKFGGGSADTQYF. CDR3 DNA sequence: TGTGCCAGCAGCAAAAAATTCGGGGGGGGCTCGGCAGATACGCAGTATTTT. Based on the CDR3 plus reference TRBV13 and TRBJ2-3, the full variable domain is AAGVIQSPRHLIKEKRETATLKCYPIPRHDTVYWYQQGPGQDPQFLISFYEKMQSDKGSIPDRFSAQQFSDYHSELNMSSLELGDSALYFCASSKKFGGGSADTQYFGPGTRLTVL.